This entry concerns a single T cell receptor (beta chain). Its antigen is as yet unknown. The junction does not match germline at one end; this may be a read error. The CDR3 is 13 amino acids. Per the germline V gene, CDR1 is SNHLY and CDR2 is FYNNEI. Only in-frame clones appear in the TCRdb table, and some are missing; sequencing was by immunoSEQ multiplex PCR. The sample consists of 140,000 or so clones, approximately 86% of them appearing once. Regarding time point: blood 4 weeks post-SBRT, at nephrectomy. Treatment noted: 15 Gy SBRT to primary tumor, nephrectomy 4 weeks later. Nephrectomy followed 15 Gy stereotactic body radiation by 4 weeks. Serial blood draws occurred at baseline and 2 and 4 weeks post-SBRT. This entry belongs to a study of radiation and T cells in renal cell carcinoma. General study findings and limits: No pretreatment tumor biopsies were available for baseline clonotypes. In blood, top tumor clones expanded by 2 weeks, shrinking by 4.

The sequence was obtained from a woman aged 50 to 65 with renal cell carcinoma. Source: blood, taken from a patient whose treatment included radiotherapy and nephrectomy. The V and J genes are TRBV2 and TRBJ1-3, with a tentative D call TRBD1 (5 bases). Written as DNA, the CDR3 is TGTGCCAGCAGTGATTCCCCTCGGACACACTATAATTTT. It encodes CASSDSPRTHYNF.